This T cell receptor (beta chain) is drawn from a study of radiotherapy plus CTLA-4 blockade in lung cancer. The data were produced by immunoSEQ multiplex PCR, yet TCRdb's version contains in-frame clones alone and is incomplete. The sample lists about 26,000 clones, approximately 80% occurring once. Study-level points and caveats: Strongest reported response predictors: early blood clone changes and post-radiation interferon-beta.

About this clone: Its antigen is undetermined.

The germline V gene encodes CDR1 MDHEN and CDR2 SYDVKM. The CDR3 length is 15 residues. The ends were cut back, 2 bases at V and 10 bases at J, with 18 bases in the middle. CTLA-4 blockade using ipilimumab, together with focal radiation, was received by patients with chemo-refractory metastatic non-small-cell lung cancer. The source material was peripheral blood, sampled from a patient treated with radiotherapy plus ipilimumab. The chain uses TRBV28 and TRBJ2-1; D may be TRBD1 or TRBD2 (5 bases each). The sequence came from a human donor with non-small cell lung cancer that progressed on radiotherapy plus ipilimumab. The CDR3 protein is CASSLEYGTRGEQFF. The CDR3 DNA reads TGTGCCAGCAGTTTAGAGTACGGGACCCGCGGGGAGCAGTTCTTC.